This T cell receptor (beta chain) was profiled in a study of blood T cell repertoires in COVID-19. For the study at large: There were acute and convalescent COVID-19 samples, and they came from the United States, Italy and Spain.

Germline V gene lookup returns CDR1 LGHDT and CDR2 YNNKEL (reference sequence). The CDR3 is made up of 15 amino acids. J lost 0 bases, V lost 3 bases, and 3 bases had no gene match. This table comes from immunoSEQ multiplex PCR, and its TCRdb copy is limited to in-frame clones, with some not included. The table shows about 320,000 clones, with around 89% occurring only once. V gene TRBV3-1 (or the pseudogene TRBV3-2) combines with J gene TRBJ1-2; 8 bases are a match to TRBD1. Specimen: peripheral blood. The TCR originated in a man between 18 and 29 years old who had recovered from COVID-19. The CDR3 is CASSQLQGANYGYTF. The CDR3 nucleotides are TGTGCCAGCAGCCAGCTACAGGGGGCTAACTATGGCTACACCTTC.